The present T cell receptor (beta chain) was sequenced within a study of blood T cell repertoires in COVID-19. Study details: PBMCs, B-cell-depleted T cells, or T cells provided the cDNA or gDNA that made up the material.

Cohorts were assigned according to the clinical history that participants reported. Donors in Cohort 3 who had recovered were those with two negative PCRs, healthcare professional clearance, or resolution of their symptoms. Under the authors' procedure: Researchers report that nucleated cell counts were estimated from reference gene primer amplification. Sequenced by immunoSEQ multiplex PCR; TCRdb stores in-frame clones only, minus some. The V and J calls and clone size are taken from that table; D and trimming were inferred from the DNA. The sample lists some 250,000 clones, around 89% seen once, with around 10% in the top ten. The TCR was taken from a man in his forties who had recovered from COVID-19. The sample comprised PBMCs or T cells enriched from blood (not recorded which).

The chain's CDR3 is CASSVARLAGGPTYEQYF. CDR3 nucleotides: TGTGCCAGCAGCGTAGCTAGGCTAGCGGGAGGCCCCACCTACGAGCAGTACTTC. V and J are TRBV9 and TRBJ2-7; 11 bases line up with TRBD2. CDR1 is SGDLS and CDR2 is YYNGEE in the germline V gene. CDR3 length: 18 amino acids. The junction had 10 bases not matched to a gene; V was cut back by 0 bases and J by 2 bases.